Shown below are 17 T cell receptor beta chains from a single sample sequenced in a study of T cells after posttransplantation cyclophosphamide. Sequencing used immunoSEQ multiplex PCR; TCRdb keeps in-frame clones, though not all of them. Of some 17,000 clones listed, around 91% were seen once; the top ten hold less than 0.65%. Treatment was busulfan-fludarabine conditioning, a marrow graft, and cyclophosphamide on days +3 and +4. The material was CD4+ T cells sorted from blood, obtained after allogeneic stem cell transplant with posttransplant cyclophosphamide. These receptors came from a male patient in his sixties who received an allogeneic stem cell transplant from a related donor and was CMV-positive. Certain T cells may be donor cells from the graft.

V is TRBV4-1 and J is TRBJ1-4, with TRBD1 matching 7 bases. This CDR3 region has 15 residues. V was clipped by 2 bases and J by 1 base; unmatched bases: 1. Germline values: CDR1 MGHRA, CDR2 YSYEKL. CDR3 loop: CASSQQGGTNEKLFF. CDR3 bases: TGCGCCAGCAGCCAACAGGGGGGAACTAATGAAAAACTGTTTTTT.

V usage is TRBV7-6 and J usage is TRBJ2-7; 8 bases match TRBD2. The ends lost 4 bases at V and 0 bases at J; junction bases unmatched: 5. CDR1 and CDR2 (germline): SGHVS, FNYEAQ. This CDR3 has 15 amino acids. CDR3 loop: CASSSLAGNSYEQYF. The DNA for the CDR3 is TGTGCCAGCAGCTCGTTAGCGGGGAACTCCTACGAGCAGTACTTC.

DNA of the CDR3: TGTGCCAGCAGCTTAGGCGGATATGGCGGGGAGCTGTTTTTT. Translated, it gives CASSLGGYGGELFF. The rearrangement joins TRBV7-6 to TRBJ2-2; D remains ambiguous. The ends were cut back, 1 base at V and 7 bases at J, with 10 bases in the middle. CDR3 length: 14 residues. CDR1 and CDR2 from the germline V gene are SGHVS and FNYEAQ.

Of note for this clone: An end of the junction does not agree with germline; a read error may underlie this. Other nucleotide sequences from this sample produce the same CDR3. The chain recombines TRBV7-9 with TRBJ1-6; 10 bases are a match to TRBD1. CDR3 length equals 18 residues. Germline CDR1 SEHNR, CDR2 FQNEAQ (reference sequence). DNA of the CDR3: TGTGCCAGCCGGAGGACAGGGGGAAAGAGCTCCTATAATTCCCCCCTCCACTTT. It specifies CASRRTGGKSSYNSPLHF.

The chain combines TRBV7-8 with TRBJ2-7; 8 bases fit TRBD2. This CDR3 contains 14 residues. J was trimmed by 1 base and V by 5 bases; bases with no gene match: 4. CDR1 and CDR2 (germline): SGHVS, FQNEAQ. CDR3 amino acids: CASSQSGGSYEQYF. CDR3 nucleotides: TGTGCCAGCAGCCAGTCGGGGGGGTCCTACGAGCAGTACTTC.

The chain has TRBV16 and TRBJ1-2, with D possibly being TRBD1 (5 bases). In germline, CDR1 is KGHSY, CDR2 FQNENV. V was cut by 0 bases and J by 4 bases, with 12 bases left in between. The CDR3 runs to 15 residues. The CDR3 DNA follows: TGTGCCAGCAGCCAATCTGTCCAGGGAAGCTATGGCTACACCTTC. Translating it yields CASSQSVQGSYGYTF.

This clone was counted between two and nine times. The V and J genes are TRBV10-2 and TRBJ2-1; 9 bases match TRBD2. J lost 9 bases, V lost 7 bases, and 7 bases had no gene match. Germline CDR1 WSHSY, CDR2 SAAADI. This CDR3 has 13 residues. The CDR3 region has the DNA TGCGCCAGCAACCAGCGGGGGGAGGGTGAGCAGTTCTTC. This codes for CASNQRGEGEQFF.

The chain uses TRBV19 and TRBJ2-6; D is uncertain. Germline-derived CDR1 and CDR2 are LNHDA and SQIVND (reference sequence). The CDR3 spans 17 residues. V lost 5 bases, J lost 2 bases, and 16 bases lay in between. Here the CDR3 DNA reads TGTGCCAGTAGTGCCCCGTCCCTGGGCGCTGGGGCCAACGTCCTGACTTTC. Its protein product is CASSAPSLGAGANVLTF.

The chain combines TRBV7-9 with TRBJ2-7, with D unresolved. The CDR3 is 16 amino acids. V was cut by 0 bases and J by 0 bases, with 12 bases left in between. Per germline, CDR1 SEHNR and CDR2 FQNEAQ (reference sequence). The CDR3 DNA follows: TGTGCCAGCAGCTTAGCAGGCCAGCGAAGCTCCTACGAGCAGTACTTC. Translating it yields CASSLAGQRSSYEQYF. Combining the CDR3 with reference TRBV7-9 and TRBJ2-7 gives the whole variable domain DTGVSQNPRHKITKRGQNVTFRCDPISEHNRLYWYRQTLGQGPEFLTYFQNEAQLEKSRLLSDRFSAERPKGSFSTLEIQRTEQGDSAMYLCASSLAGQRSSYEQYFGPGTRLTVT.

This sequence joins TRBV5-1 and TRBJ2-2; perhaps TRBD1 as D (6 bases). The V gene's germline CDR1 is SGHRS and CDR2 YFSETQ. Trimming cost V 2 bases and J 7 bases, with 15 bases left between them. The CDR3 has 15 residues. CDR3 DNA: TGCGCCAGCAGCTTTGGTACAGGGAGTATCGGGGAGCTGTTTTTT. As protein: CASSFGTGSIGELFF. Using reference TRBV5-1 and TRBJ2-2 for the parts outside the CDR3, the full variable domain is KAGVTQTPRYLIKTRGQQVTLSCSPISGHRSVSWYQQTPGQGLQFLFEYFSETQRNKGNFPGRFSGRQFSNSRSEMNVSTLELGDSALYLCASSFGTGSIGELFFGEGSRLTVL.

CDR3 residues: CASSEILATGELFF. In DNA form, the CDR3 reads TGTGCCAGCAGTGAAATATTGGCCACCGGGGAGCTGTTTTTT. V usage is TRBV2 and J usage is TRBJ2-2; D remains ambiguous. The V and J ends lost 2 bases and 4 bases respectively, with 8 bases between them. Looked up from germline, CDR1 is SNHLY and CDR2 is FYNNEI. The CDR3 length is 14 residues.

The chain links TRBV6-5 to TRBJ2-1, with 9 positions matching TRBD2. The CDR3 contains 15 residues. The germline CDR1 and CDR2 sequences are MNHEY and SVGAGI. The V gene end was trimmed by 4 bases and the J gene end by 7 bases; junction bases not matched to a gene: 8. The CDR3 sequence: CASSSAGGPRNEQFF. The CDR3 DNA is TGTGCCAGCAGTTCCGCGGGGGGGCCGCGGAATGAGCAGTTCTTC.

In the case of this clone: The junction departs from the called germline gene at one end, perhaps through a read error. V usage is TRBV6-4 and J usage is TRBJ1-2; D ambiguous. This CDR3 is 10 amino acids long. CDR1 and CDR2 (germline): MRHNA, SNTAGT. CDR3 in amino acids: CAQINYGYTF. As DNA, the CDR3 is TGCGCACAGATAAACTATGGCTACACCTTC.

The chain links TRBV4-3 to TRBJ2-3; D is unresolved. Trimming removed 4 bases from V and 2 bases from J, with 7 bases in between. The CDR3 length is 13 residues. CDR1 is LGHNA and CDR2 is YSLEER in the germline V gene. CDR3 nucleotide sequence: TGCGCCAGCAGCCCCTCTCCCACAGATACGCAGTATTTT. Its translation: CASSPSPTDTQYF.

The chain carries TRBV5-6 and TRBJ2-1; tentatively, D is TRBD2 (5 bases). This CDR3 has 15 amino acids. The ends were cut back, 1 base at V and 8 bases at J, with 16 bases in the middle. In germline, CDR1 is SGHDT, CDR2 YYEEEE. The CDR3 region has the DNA TGTGCCAGCAGCTTGTACGGGGTCCGAGTTGATGAGCAGTTCTTC. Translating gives CASSLYGVRVDEQFF.

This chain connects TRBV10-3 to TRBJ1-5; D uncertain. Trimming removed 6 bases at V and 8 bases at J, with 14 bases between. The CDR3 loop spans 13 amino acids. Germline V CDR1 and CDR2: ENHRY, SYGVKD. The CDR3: CAISPAEGEPQHF. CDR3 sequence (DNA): TGTGCCATCAGCCCGGCGGAGGGAGAGCCCCAGCATTTT.

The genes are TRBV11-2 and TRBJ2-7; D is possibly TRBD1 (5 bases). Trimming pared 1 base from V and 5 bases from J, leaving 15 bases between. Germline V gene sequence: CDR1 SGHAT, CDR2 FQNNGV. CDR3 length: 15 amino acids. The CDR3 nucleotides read TGTGCCAGCAGCTTAGCAGGGTCGAGAGCGAACGAGCAGTACTTC. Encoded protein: CASSLAGSRANEQYF. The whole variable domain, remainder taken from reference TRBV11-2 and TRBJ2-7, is EAGVAQSPRYKIIEKRQSVAFWCNPISGHATLYWYQQILGQGPKLLIQFQNNGVVDDSQLPKDRFSAERLKGVDSTLKIQPAKLEDSAVYLCASSLAGSRANEQYFGPGTRLTVT.